This T cell receptor beta chain was identified during a study of T cells in Graves' hyperthyroidism and ophthalmopathy. Looking at the study overall: Before treatment of any kind, peripheral blood was taken at initial diagnosis.

Authors of the study amplified TCR beta CDR3 regions from RNA transcripts. During a first-round RT-PCR of the TCR CDR3, the HTBI primer set was used. TCRdb itself ran the multiplex PCR reads through MiXCR, one entry per CDR3 protein. The sample lists under 450,000 distinct CDR3 sequences; about 15% were seen once. General study results and limits: A model using 13 V-J features told ophthalmopathy apart from stable hyperthyroidism. Expanded thyroid clonotypes (above 0.001) were mostly also found in blood.

The length of the CDR3 is 15 residues. Germline trimming cut 2 bases from V and 3 bases from J; bases unmatched to any gene: 4. Germline loops: CDR1 LGHDT, CDR2 YNNKEL (reference sequence). Clinical symptoms, serum thyroxine and TRAb, thyroid ultrasound and orbital computed tomography were used for the diagnoses. This clonotype was detected ten times or more. What it binds is unknown. Sequenced sample: blood. This chain connects TRBV3-1 to TRBJ2-7, with 10 bases that match TRBD2. This clonotype was sampled from a woman aged 25 to 39 with Graves' hyperthyroidism that later progressed to Graves' ophthalmopathy. The CDR3 coding sequence is TGTGCCAGCAGCCAACAACTAGCGGGGTTCTACGAGCAGTACTTC. This gives the protein CASSQQLAGFYEQYF.